The 25 T cell receptor beta chains below come from one sample, sequenced in a study of blood T cell repertoires in COVID-19. The data were produced by immunoSEQ multiplex PCR, yet TCRdb's version contains in-frame clones alone and is incomplete. The sample lists about 270,000 clones; approximately 80% were seen once. The sequencing input was peripheral blood. Receptors were obtained from a woman aged 55-69 years with active or convalescent COVID-19.

This chain connects TRBV9 to TRBJ2-3; TRBD1 matches at 9 bases. The CDR3 totals 16 residues. The J segment lost 5 bases and the V segment lost 3 bases, leaving 10 bases of the junction unmatched. Germline assignment: CDR1 SGDLS and CDR2 YYNGEE. DNA of the CDR3: TGTGCCAGCAGCGCCCGACAGGGGGGTAGTGGAGATACGCAGTATTTT. It translates to CASSARQGGSGDTQYF.

The J gene is TRBJ2-7, the V gene TRBV6-1; the match to TRBD1 covers 9 bases. The CDR3 runs to 11 residues. Germline-derived CDR1 and CDR2 are MNHNS and SASEGT. V lost 1 base, J lost 11 bases, and 0 bases stayed unmatched. CDR3 in amino acids: CASSEGTGEYF. The CDR3, as DNA: TGTGCCAGCAGTGAAGGGACAGGGGAGTACTTC.

The gene calls are TRBV2 and TRBJ2-7, with D tentatively TRBD1 (5 bases). V was trimmed by 2 bases and J by 3 bases, leaving 5 bases between them. Germline assignment: CDR1 SNHLY and CDR2 FYNNEI. The CDR3 runs 12 residues. The chain's CDR3 is CASSETGYEQYF. For the CDR3, the DNA is TGTGCCAGCAGTGAAACAGGCTACGAGCAGTACTTC.

The rearrangement links TRBV5-1 to TRBJ2-3; no clear D gene. The length of the CDR3 is 14 residues. The germline V gene has CDR1 SGHRS and CDR2 YFSETQ. V shed 4 bases and J shed 6 bases, with 15 bases lying between them. CDR3: CASSPGKIGDTQYF. The CDR3 region has the DNA TGCGCCAGCAGCCCAGGAAAGATCGGCGATACGCAGTATTTT.

The V call is TRBV6-6, the J call TRBJ2-1; 8 bases align to TRBD1. The V segment lost 4 bases and the J segment 8 bases; nucleotides outside the gene matches: 10. CDR1 is MNHNY, CDR2 SVGAGI, per germline (reference sequence). CDR3 length: 15 amino acids. The CDR3 loop is CASSSPGQGRHEQFF. The CDR3 nucleotides read TGTGCCAGCAGTTCACCAGGACAGGGCAGGCATGAGCAGTTCTTC.

The V gene is TRBV7-2, the J gene TRBJ2-2, with D possibly TRBD2 on 6 matching bases. This CDR3 is built from 15 residues. The V end lost 5 bases, the J end lost 6 bases, and 16 bases lay between the germline ends. CDR1 and CDR2 from the germline V gene are SGHTA and FQGNSA. The CDR3 loop is CASSPIQLAAGELFF. As DNA, the CDR3 is TGTGCCAGCAGCCCGATCCAACTAGCTGCCGGGGAGCTGTTTTTT.

The chain joins TRBV7-3 to TRBJ2-3, with D tentatively TRBD2 (6 bases). This CDR3 is built from 16 residues. Deletions cut 0 bases from V and 4 bases from J, with 14 bases between. Germline loops: CDR1 SGHTA, CDR2 FQGTGA. In DNA, the CDR3 is TGTGCCAGCAGCTTAACGGGCGGCGGGGCAGCAGATACGCAGTATTTT. Translating it yields CASSLTGGGAADTQYF.

Details on this clone: One end of the junction is discordant with germline, which a read error may explain. V and J are TRBV9 and TRBJ2-6, with 7 bases fitting TRBD2. This CDR3 is 17 amino acids long. In germline, CDR1 is SGDLS, CDR2 YYNGEE. The CDR3 loop is CASNVAGGSSGANVLTF. The CDR3 DNA is TGTGCCAGCAACGTAGCGGGTGGCAGCTCTGGGGCCAACGTCCTGACTTTC.

J is TRBJ2-1 and V is TRBV11-2; no clear D gene. The V gene lost 3 bases and the J gene lost 12 bases, with 15 bases spanning the gap. Germline V gene sequence: CDR1 SGHAT, CDR2 FQNNGV. The CDR3 is 13 amino acids. CDR3: CASSFPYPGGQFF. The DNA for the CDR3 is TGTGCCAGCAGCTTTCCCTACCCCGGCGGGCAGTTCTTC.

The chain uses TRBV15 and TRBJ1-1; 8 bases line up with TRBD1. This CDR3 is built from 14 residues. Germline V CDR1 and CDR2: LNHNV, YYDKDF (reference sequence). J was trimmed by 0 bases and V by 3 bases; bases with no gene match: 0. The CDR3 DNA follows: TGTGCCACCAGCAGGGGACAGGTGAACACTGAAGCTTTCTTT. It specifies CATSRGQVNTEAFF.

This clone showed up just a few times. The chain carries TRBV6-6 and TRBJ1-2; 8 bases map to TRBD1. CDR1 and CDR2 (germline): MNHNY, SVGAGI (reference sequence). This CDR3 is 15 amino acids long. Germline trimming cut 2 bases from V and 7 bases from J; bases unmatched to any gene: 9. CDR3 sequence reads: CASSYLDRDRGGYTF. The CDR3 nucleotides are TGTGCCAGCAGTTACCTGGACAGGGACCGGGGTGGCTACACCTTC.

The V and J genes are TRBV9 and TRBJ1-5, with 7 bases lining up with TRBD1. The V and J ends lost 3 bases and 4 bases, in that order; junction bases with no gene match: 7. Germline V gene lookup returns CDR1 SGDLS and CDR2 YYNGEE. The CDR3 loop spans 15 amino acids. The CDR3 is CASSEGQAFNQPQHF. CDR3 nucleotide sequence: TGTGCCAGCAGCGAAGGACAGGCCTTTAATCAGCCCCAGCATTTT.

The chain joins TRBV5-4 to TRBJ2-3; 9 nucleotides line up with TRBD2. This CDR3 has 15 residues. V gave up 0 bases and J gave up 3 bases; unmatched junction bases: 2. Germline V lookup: CDR1 SGHNT, CDR2 YYREEE (reference sequence). CDR3 amino acids: CASSLGLAGTDTQYF. CDR3 nucleotide sequence: TGTGCCAGCAGCTTGGGCCTAGCGGGAACAGATACGCAGTATTTT.

The chain is built from TRBV7-8 and TRBJ1-2; TRBD1 matches 9 bases. J was trimmed by 7 bases and V by 5 bases; bases with no gene match: 5. This CDR3 spans 13 amino acids. CDR1 and CDR2 from the germline V gene are SGHVS and FQNEAQ. CDR3 coding DNA: TGTGCCAGCAGCATGGGACAGGGCTTTGGCTACACCTTC. This translates into CASSMGQGFGYTF.

This clone occurred a few times. The gene calls are TRBV7-2 and TRBJ1-1; D ambiguous. Germline assignment: CDR1 SGHTA and CDR2 FQGNSA. Between the trimmed V and J ends, which lost 5 bases and 0 bases, there was a span of 7 bases. The CDR3 consists of 13 residues. CDR3 in DNA: TGTGCCAGCAGCACTAAGATGAACACTGAAGCTTTCTTT. Translated, it gives CASSTKMNTEAFF.

The chain has TRBV7-2 and TRBJ2-7, with 9 bases lining up with TRBD2. The germline V gene encodes CDR1 SGHTA and CDR2 FQGNSA. This CDR3 is built from 16 residues. Trimming cost V 1 base and J 7 bases; bases outside gene matches: 11. CDR3 sequence (DNA): TGTGCCAGCAGCTTAGGACTAGCGGTGCTGGTGGGAGAGCAGTACTTC. Translating gives CASSLGLAVLVGEQYF.

This clone has more than one count but fewer than ten. The rearrangement joins TRBV5-1 to TRBJ1-1, with 7 bases identical to TRBD1. Germline CDR1 SGHRS, CDR2 YFSETQ. Trimming took 4 bases from V and 4 from J; bases not matched to a gene: 10. The CDR3 is 15 residues long. The CDR3, as DNA: TGCGCCAGCAGCCGGGGTGGGCGACAGGGCACTGAAGCTTTCTTT. Residues: CASSRGGRQGTEAFF. The full variable domain, its missing parts supplied by reference TRBV5-1 and TRBJ1-1, is KAGVTQTPRYLIKTRGQQVTLSCSPISGHRSVSWYQQTPGQGLQFLFEYFSETQRNKGNFPGRFSGRQFSNSRSEMNVSTLELGDSALYLCASSRGGRQGTEAFFGQGTRLTVV.

This clone was seen more than once but under ten times. J is TRBJ2-3 and V is TRBV4-2, with 7 nucleotides matching TRBD1. Germline CDR1 LGHNA, CDR2 YNFKEQ. CDR3 length: 18 residues. The trim removed 3 bases at V and 2 bases at J, leaving 14 bases unmatched. The CDR3 protein is CASSQVGTGALNTDTQYF. The DNA of the CDR3 is TGTGCCAGCAGCCAGGTTGGCACAGGGGCATTGAACACAGATACGCAGTATTTT.

The chain employs TRBV19 and TRBJ2-7; no reliable D call. V shed 4 bases and J shed 2 bases, with 9 bases lying between them. Per germline, CDR1 LNHDA and CDR2 SQIVND (reference sequence). CDR3 length equals 13 residues. This chain's CDR3 is CASSTRMTYEQYF. The CDR3 DNA is TGTGCCAGTAGTACGAGGATGACCTACGAGCAGTACTTC.

The chain uses TRBV11-3 and TRBJ2-1, with D possibly matching TRBD1 (6 bases). Germline CDR1 SGHNT, CDR2 YENEEA. The V end was cut by 5 bases, the J end by 9 bases, with 20 bases between. The CDR3 runs 15 residues. DNA of the CDR3: TGTGCCAGCAGCCTTTCAGGGGTCAGGGCCTCTGAGCAGTTCTTC. This translates into CASSLSGVRASEQFF.

The V call is TRBV5-1, the J call TRBJ1-1; possibly TRBD1 for D (5 bases). The V and J ends lost 7 bases and 5 bases respectively, with 15 bases between them. This CDR3 is 13 amino acids long. CDR1 is SGHRS and CDR2 is YFSETQ in the germline V gene. The CDR3 coding sequence is TGCGCCAGCGCCCCCCAGGGTCGGACTGAAGCTTTCTTT. Its translation is CASAPQGRTEAFF.

This clone has a single count. The chain combines TRBV10-3 with TRBJ1-2; D is ambiguous. Trimming left V 3 bases short and J 7 bases short, with 12 bases between. Germline CDR1 is ENHRY and CDR2 is SYGVKD. The CDR3 is made up of 13 amino acids. The CDR3 sequence: CAISEEGVFGYTF. CDR3 sequence (DNA): TGTGCCATCAGTGAAGAGGGAGTCTTTGGCTACACCTTC.

The chain has TRBV4-3 and TRBJ1-1; D gene uncertain. The CDR3 is made up of 16 amino acids. Germline CDR1 reads LGHNA; CDR2 reads YSLEER. Trimming took 0 bases from V and 1 from J, leaving 12 bases between them. The CDR3, as DNA: TGCGCCAGCAGCCAAGAGTCCCGTGGGAGGAACACTGAAGCTTTCTTT. It encodes CASSQESRGRNTEAFF.

The genes are TRBV20-1 and TRBJ1-2; no clear D gene. V lost 3 bases and J lost 2, with 10 bases in between. Germline V gene data show CDR1 as DFQATT and CDR2 as SNEGSKA (reference sequence). CDR3 length: 13 amino acids. In DNA form, the CDR3 reads TGCAGTGCTAGTAGTAGAGGGAACTATGGCTACACCTTC. Translating it yields CSASSRGNYGYTF.

The chain has TRBV7-9 and TRBJ1-1; 7 nucleotides line up with TRBD1. This CDR3 has 15 residues. The ends lost 5 bases at V and 0 bases at J; junction bases unmatched: 6. CDR1 SEHNR and CDR2 FQNEAQ come from the germline V gene (reference sequence). DNA for the CDR3: TGTGCCAGCAGCACGGACGGGACAGTGAACACTGAAGCTTTCTTT. Translating gives CASSTDGTVNTEAFF. The full variable domain, completed using reference TRBV7-9 and TRBJ1-1, is DTGVSQNPRHKITKRGQNVTFRCDPISEHNRLYWYRQTLGQGPEFLTYFQNEAQLEKSRLLSDRFSAERPKGSFSTLEIQRTEQGDSAMYLCASSTDGTVNTEAFFGQGTRLTVV.